The present T cell receptor beta chain was sequenced within a study of T cells after yellow fever vaccination. Trimming removed 5 bases from V and 7 bases from J, with 14 bases in between. Germline V gene sequence: CDR1 DFQATT, CDR2 SNEGSKA (reference sequence). The CDR3 contains 12 residues. The 5'RACE template-switching step produced TCR cDNA and added a universal primer site and UMIs. A single record per CDR3 protein comes from TCRdb applying MiXCR to the 5' RACE reads. The profile shows some 350,000 distinct CDR3 sequences, almost 4% of them singletons. The source material was PBMCs, sampled 5 days after the yellow fever booster vaccination. This TCR was sampled from a man aged 18 to 35 who received the YFV17D yellow fever vaccine. The genes are TRBV20-1 and TRBJ1-1, with D perhaps matching TRBD1 (6 bases). The CDR3 DNA is TGCAGTGCTCCACAGGGTACCTATGAAGCTTTCTTT. This gives the protein CSAPQGTYEAFF.